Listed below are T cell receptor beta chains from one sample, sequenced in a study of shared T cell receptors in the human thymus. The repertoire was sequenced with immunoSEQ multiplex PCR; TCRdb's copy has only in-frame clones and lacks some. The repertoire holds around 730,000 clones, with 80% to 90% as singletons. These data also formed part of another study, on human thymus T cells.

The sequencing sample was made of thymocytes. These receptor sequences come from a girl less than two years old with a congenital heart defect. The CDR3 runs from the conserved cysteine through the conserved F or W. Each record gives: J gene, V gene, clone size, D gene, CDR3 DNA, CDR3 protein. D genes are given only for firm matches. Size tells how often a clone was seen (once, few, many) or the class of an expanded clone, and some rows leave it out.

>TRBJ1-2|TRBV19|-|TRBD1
TGTGCCGTACCTCTGGGACAGGGTGACTATGGCTACACCTTC
CAVPLGQGDYGYTF
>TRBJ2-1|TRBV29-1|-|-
TGCAGCGTTGAAGATCGGGGTCCAGCGACTAAAGTTCACAATGAGCAGTTCTTC
CSVEDRGPATKVHNEQFF
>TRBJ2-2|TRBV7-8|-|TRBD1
TGTGCCAGCTTGGGACAGTACACCGGGGAGCTGTTTTTT
CASLGQYTGELFF
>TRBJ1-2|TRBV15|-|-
TGTGCCACCAGCAGAGATAGGGGGGGTGGCTACACCTTC
CATSRDRGGGYTF
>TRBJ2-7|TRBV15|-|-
TGTGCCACCAGCAGATCTACAGGGTTCGGCGAGCAGTACTTC
CATSRSTGFGEQYF
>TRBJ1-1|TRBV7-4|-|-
TGTGCCAGCAGCTTAGTAAGGAGTGGACTTTCTGCCTGGATGAACACTGAAGCTTTCTTT
CASSLVRSGLSAWMNTEAFF
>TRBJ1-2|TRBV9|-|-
TGTGCCAGCAGCGTAGGAGTCTCGGGAAATGGCTACACCTTC
CASSVGVSGNGYTF
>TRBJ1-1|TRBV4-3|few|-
TGCGCCAGCAGCCACCGACGCGGCCTATGGACTGAAGCTTTCTTT
CASSHRRGLWTEAFF
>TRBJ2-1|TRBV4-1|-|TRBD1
TGCGCCAGCAGCCGTACAGGGGGCTCCTACAATGAGCAGTTCTTC
CASSRTGGSYNEQFF
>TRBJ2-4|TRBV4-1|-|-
TGCGCCAGCGGCCCGAACTCGACAGCCGAAAACATTCAGTACTTC
CASGPNSTAENIQYF
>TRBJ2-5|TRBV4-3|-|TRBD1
TGCGCCAGCAGCCAAAAACAGGGGGCAGGGGAGACCCAGTACTTC
CASSQKQGAGETQYF
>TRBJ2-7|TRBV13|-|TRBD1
TGTGCCAGCAGCTTATTAGGGACAGGGTCAGACGAGCAGTACTTC
CASSLLGTGSDEQYF
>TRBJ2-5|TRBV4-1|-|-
TGCGCCAGCAGCCATCCGAGAAGCAGCTTCTGGCGGGAGACCCAGTACTTC
CASSHPRSSFWRETQYF
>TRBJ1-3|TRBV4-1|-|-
TGCGCCAGCAGCCAGGAGGCGGGGAGCTCTGGAAACACCATATATTTT
CASSQEAGSSGNTIYF
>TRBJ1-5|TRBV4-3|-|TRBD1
TGCGCCAGCAGCCAAGAGAGTGGGACAGGGTTCAATCAGCCCCAGCATTTT
CASSQESGTGFNQPQHF
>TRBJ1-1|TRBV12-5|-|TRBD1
TGTGCTAGTGGTTTAGCAAGATCCGGGACAGGGGCTAACACTGAAGCTTTCTTT
CASGLARSGTGANTEAFF
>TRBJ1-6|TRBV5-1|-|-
TGCGCCAGCAGCTTGGCCCGGGGGTATAATTCACCCCTCCACTTT
CASSLARGYNSPLHF
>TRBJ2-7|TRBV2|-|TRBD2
TGTGCCAGCAGTGCACGGGGGGAATTATTCGAGCAGTACTTC
CASSARGELFEQYF
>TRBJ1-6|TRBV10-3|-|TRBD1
TGTGCCATCAGTGGATCCAGTAGTCGAGATCCTCTGCAGGGGGTAAATTCACCCCTCCACTTT
CAISGSSSRDPLQGVNSPLHF
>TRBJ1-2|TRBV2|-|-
TGTGCCAGCACGCGGGGCAGCGGCGACTATGGCTACACCTTC
CASTRGSGDYGYTF
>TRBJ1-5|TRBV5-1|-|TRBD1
TGCGCCAGCAGCTTAGGGACAGGGTTATCCCAGCCCCAGCATTTT
CASSLGTGLSQPQHF
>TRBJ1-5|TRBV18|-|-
TGTGCCAGCTCACCTCAGGGCAGGCATGATCAGCCCCAGCATTTT
CASSPQGRHDQPQHF
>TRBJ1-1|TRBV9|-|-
TGTGCCAGCAGCCCTAACAGTGGCAGCACTGAAGCTTTCTTT
CASSPNSGSTEAFF
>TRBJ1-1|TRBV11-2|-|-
TGTGCCAGCAGCTTCTTGCCCCTTGGGCGCAGGGCGAACACTGAAGCTTTCTTT
CASSFLPLGRRANTEAFF
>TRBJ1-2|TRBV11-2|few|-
TGTGCCAGCAGCCCAGAGGCTAACTATGGCTACACCTTC
CASSPEANYGYTF
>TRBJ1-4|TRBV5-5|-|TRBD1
TGTGCCAGCAGCGGCCGGGACAGGGAAAAACTGTTTTTT
CASSGRDREKLFF
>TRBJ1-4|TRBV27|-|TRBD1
TGTGCCAGCAGTTTGGGGACAGGCGATCCTCCGGCTAATGAAAAACTGTTTTTT
CASSLGTGDPPANEKLFF
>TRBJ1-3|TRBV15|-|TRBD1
TGTGCCACCAGCAGAGGACAGGGCCTATTTTTGAACACCATATATTTT
CATSRGQGLFLNTIYF
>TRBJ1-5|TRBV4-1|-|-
TGCGCCAGCAGCCAAGATTACCGCGGCAATCAGCCCCAGCATTTT
CASSQDYRGNQPQHF
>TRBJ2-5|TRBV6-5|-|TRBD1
TGTGCCAGCAGCCCCGCCAGGGGGCAAGAGACCCAGTACTTC
CASSPARGQETQYF
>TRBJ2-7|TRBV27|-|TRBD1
TGTGCCAGCAGTTTAACCGGGCCCGGAGGACAGGGGAATCGGGATGCCCACTACGAGCAGTACTTC
CASSLTGPGGQGNRDAHYEQYF
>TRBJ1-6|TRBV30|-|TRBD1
TGTGCCTGGAGTCCTACAGGGGGCGAGTCACCCCTCCACTTT
CAWSPTGGESPLHF
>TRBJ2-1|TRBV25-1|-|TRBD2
TGTGCCAGCAGCCATAGCGGGGACAATGAGCAGTTCTTC
CASSHSGDNEQFF
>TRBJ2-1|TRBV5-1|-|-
TGCGCCAGCAGCTGGGAGGCGGCGGGGACCTACAATGAGCAGTTCTTC
CASSWEAAGTYNEQFF
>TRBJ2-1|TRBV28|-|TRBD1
TGTGCCAGCAGTTTAAAACCCCCTCTCGCCAGGGGGCATTACAATGAGCAGTTCTTC
CASSLKPPLARGHYNEQFF
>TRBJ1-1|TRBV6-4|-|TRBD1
TGTGCCAGCAGTGACGGGAGACAGGGGGCGTTGGGAAACACTGAAGCTTTCTTT
CASSDGRQGALGNTEAFF
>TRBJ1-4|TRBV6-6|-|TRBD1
TGTGCCAGCAGTAAAATCGACAGGGCGGAGGAAAAACTGTTTTTT
CASSKIDRAEEKLFF
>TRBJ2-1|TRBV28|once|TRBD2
TGTGCCAGCAGTTCCCCCGGACTAGCGGTTGAGCAGTTCTTC
CASSSPGLAVEQFF
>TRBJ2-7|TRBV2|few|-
TGTGCCAGCAGTCTCGGGGGGCGGGGGAGCGAGCAGTACTTC
CASSLGGRGSEQYF
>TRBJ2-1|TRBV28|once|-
TGTGCCAGCAACTTCTTAGGTACGGGTGGTTACTACAATGAGCAGTTCTTC
CASNFLGTGGYYNEQFF
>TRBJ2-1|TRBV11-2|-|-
TGTGCCAGCAGCTTAGAGATGGGGGGCAATGAGCAGTTCTTC
CASSLEMGGNEQFF
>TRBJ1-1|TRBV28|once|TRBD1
TGTGCCAGCAGTTTGCCGGACAGGGAGGGCACTGAAGCTTTCTTT
CASSLPDREGTEAFF
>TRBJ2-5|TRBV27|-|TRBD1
TGTGCCAGCAGTAGACAGGGTCAAGAGACCCAGTACTTC
CASSRQGQETQYF
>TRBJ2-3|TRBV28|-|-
TGTGCCAGCCTCGAGGAAAGTACCAGATCGGGGACAAGCACAGATACGCAGTATTTT
CASLEESTRSGTSTDTQYF
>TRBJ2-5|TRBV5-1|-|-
TGCGCCAGCAGCTTGGATTTCTTTCGCACCTTAAGGGGAGAGACCCAGTACTTC
CASSLDFFRTLRGETQYF
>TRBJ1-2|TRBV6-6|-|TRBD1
TGTGCCAGCAGTCCCCGGGACAGGGGAAACGACTATGGCTACACCTTC
CASSPRDRGNDYGYTF
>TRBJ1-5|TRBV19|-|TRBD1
TGTGCCAGTAGTACCAGGGAGGAGGGGGCTAATCAGCCCCAGCATTTT
CASSTREEGANQPQHF
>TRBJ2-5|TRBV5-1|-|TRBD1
TGCGCCAGCAGCTGGGACAGGGTACAAGAGACCCAGTACTTC
CASSWDRVQETQYF
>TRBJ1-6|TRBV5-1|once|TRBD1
TGCGCCAGCAGCCGGGGACAGGGTGCTTATAATTCACCCCTCCACTTT
CASSRGQGAYNSPLHF
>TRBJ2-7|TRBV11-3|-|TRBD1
TGTGCCAGCAGCTTTACCCCAGGGGGCGAGCAGTACTTC
CASSFTPGGEQYF
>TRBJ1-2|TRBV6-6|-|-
TGTGCCAGCAGTAAAAGGGGGTCCGGCTACACCTTC
CASSKRGSGYTF
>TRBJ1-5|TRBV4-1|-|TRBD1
TGCGCCAGCAGCCATCCCGAAACCGGGACAGGGGACGGTTTTCAGCCCCAGCATTTT
CASSHPETGTGDGFQPQHF
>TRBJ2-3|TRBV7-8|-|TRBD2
TGTGCCAGCAGCTTAGGGCCCTTGCGGGGGAGCACAGATACGCAGTATTTT
CASSLGPLRGSTDTQYF
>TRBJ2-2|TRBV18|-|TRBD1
TGTGCCAGCTCACCCGGGACAGACTACACCGGGGAGCTGTTTTTT
CASSPGTDYTGELFF